Here is one TCR beta chain with its context. Its antigen is unknown. Separation from the roughly 670-subject first cohort characterized the roughly 130-subject validation cohort, to which the donors belonged. The record originates from a study of cytomegalovirus exposure and HLA in healthy donors. Study-level results: Cytomegalovirus-associated TCR beta chains were listed, numbering 150 to 200. Rare sequences made up most TCRs, while some public TCRs were found in many donors.

The germline V gene encodes CDR1 SEHNR and CDR2 FQNEAQ (reference sequence). This CDR3 comprises 14 residues. Clones were read by immunoSEQ multiplex PCR, and TCRdb kept only the in-frame ones, dropping some. The data show some 330,000 clones, with about nine tenths seen just once and around 0.84% held by the top ten. Sequencing was done on a sample of PBMCs. This chain links TRBV7-9 with TRBJ1-2; 7 nucleotides match TRBD1. This clonotype was obtained from a woman between 18 and 30 years old in good health and CMV-seronegative. The DNA for the CDR3 is TGTGCTGCCGGGCAGCCAGGGGGTGGCTATGGCTACACCTTC. This translates into CAAGQPGGGYGYTF. The whole variable domain, filled in from reference TRBV7-9 and TRBJ1-2, reads DTGVSQNPRHKITKRGQNVTFRCDPISEHNRLYWYRQTLGQGPEFLTYFQNEAQLEKSRLLSDRFSAERPKGSFSTLEIQRTEQGDSAMYLCAAGQPGGGYGYTFGSGTRLTVV.